The next 8 T cell receptor beta chains were all read from a single sample in a study of T cell responses to AZD1222 COVID-19 vaccine. Data came from immunoSEQ multiplex PCR; TCRdb stores just in-frame clones and leaves some out. Of about 110,000 clones in the sample, under 95% were seen once. The sequencing here drew on peripheral blood, taken on day 0 of AZD1222 vaccination. The receptors were gathered from an adult in good health.

CDR3 DNA sequence: TGTGCCAGCAGCCCGACCGGGACTAGGGAGACCCAGTACTTC. It is translated as CASSPTGTRETQYF. This chain links TRBV3-1 (or the pseudogene TRBV3-2) with TRBJ2-5, with 8 bases fitting TRBD2. Looked up from germline, CDR1 is LGHDT and CDR2 is YNNKEL (reference sequence). Trimming cost V 4 bases and J 5 bases; bases outside gene matches: 6. The CDR3 runs 14 residues.

This clone was recorded once. This sequence joins TRBV30 and TRBJ1-1; D may be TRBD1 (5 bases). This CDR3 has 14 amino acids. Trimming stripped 3 bases from V and 4 bases from J, with 15 bases between. Germline loops: CDR1 GTSNPN, CDR2 SVGIG (reference sequence). The CDR3 DNA follows: TGTGCCTGGAGAGACATCCGGGGGGGCACTGAAGCTTTCTTT. Protein: CAWRDIRGGTEAFF.

The chain uses TRBV27 and TRBJ1-1, with 7 bases matching TRBD1. The CDR3 consists of 17 residues. Trimming at V came to 5 bases and at J to 1 base, leaving 13 bases not matched to a gene. Germline CDR1 and CDR2: MNHEY and SMNVEV (reference sequence). The CDR3 here is CASSPLSPGTENTEAFF. In nucleotides, the CDR3 is TGTGCCAGCAGTCCTTTATCCCCCGGGACAGAGAACACTGAAGCTTTCTTT.

This chain uses TRBV28 with TRBJ1-4; 8 positions match TRBD1. The length of the CDR3 is 14 residues. The V gene end was trimmed by 5 bases and the J gene end by 8 bases; junction bases not matched to a gene: 7. Germline CDR1 and CDR2: MDHEN and SYDVKM. CDR3 nucleotide sequence: TGTGCCAGCAGTAACCAGGGGGCGGAGGAAAAACTGTTTTTT. Its translation is CASSNQGAEEKLFF.

The chain links TRBV25-1 to TRBJ1-1; D unresolved. The CDR3 consists of 14 residues. Germline lookup yields CDR1 MGHDK and CDR2 SYGVNS. V was shortened by 7 bases and J by 2 bases, with 14 bases between the two germline ends. The CDR3 loop reads CASIPRTANTEAFF. The CDR3, as DNA: TGTGCCAGCATACCTCGGACTGCTAACACTGAAGCTTTCTTT.

The chain is built from TRBV25-1 and TRBJ1-2, with unresolved D. There are 13 residues in the CDR3. Germline V gene sequence: CDR1 MGHDK, CDR2 SYGVNS. V was cut by 1 base and J by 3 bases, with 6 bases left in between. The CDR3 DNA sequence: TGTGCCAGCAGTGAATGGAATCACTATGGCTACACCTTC. This gives the protein CASSEWNHYGYTF.

This clone was observed a single time. This chain links TRBV12-3 or TRBV12-4 with TRBJ2-4; D is ambiguous. The CDR3 covers 11 residues. Trimming took 11 bases from V and 6 from J, leaving 11 bases between them. The CDR3 sequence: CAARLINIQYF. The CDR3 coding sequence is TGTGCCGCCAGACTCATAAACATTCAGTACTTC.

The chain uses TRBV10-1 and TRBJ2-2, with D perhaps matching TRBD1 or TRBD2 (5 bases each). Germline V gene data show CDR1 as WNHNN and CDR2 as SYGVQD (reference sequence). The CDR3 has 14 residues. Trimming shortened V by 5 bases and J by 5 bases, and 12 bases separated the two germline ends. The CDR3 DNA reads TGCGCCAGCAGTACTTCCTGGGGGACCGGGGAGCTGTTTTTT. This translates into CASSTSWGTGELFF.